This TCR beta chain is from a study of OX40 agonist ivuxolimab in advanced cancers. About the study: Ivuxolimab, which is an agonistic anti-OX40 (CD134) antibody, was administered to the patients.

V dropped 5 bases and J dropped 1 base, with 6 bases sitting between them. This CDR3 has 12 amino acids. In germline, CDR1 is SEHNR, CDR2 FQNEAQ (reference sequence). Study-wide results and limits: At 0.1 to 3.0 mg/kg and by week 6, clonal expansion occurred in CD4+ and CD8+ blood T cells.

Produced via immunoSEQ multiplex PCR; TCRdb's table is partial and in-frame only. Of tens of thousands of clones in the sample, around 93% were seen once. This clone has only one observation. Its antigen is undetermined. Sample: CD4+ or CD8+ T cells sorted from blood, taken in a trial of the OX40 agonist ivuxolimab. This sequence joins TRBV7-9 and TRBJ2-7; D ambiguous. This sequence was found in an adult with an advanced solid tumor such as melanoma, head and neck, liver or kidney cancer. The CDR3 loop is CASSKTSYEQYF. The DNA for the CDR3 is TGTGCCAGCAGCAAGACTTCCTACGAGCAGTACTTC.